A single sample gave rise to the 21 T cell receptor beta chains below, sequenced in a study of T cell responses to AZD1222 COVID-19 vaccine. Generated by immunoSEQ multiplex PCR, the TCRdb table keeps only in-frame clones and is missing some. The top ten clones hold roughly a sixth of a sample with roughly 120,000 clones, roughly 85% of them seen once. The source material was peripheral blood, sampled on day 0 of MenACWY control vaccination. These receptors were obtained from an adult in good health.

This clone appeared once. The chain recombines TRBV4-2 with TRBJ1-2; the D gene is possibly TRBD1 (6 bases). CDR3 size: 16 residues. In germline, CDR1 is LGHNA, CDR2 YNFKEQ. Trimming took 4 bases from V and 6 from J, leaving 21 bases between them. The CDR3 protein is CASSPSGGRIPHGYTF. The CDR3 DNA reads TGTGCCAGCAGCCCTTCGGGGGGGCGTATTCCCCATGGCTACACCTTC.

This sequence joins TRBV27 and TRBJ2-7, with D possibly being TRBD2 (7 bases). Germline V gene sequence: CDR1 MNHEY, CDR2 SMNVEV (reference sequence). The CDR3 is made up of 16 amino acids. V lost 4 bases and J lost 4, with 20 bases in between. DNA of the CDR3: TGTGCCAGCAGTTCCTATGACCCGGGGGGCCCATACGAGCAGTACTTC. Protein sequence: CASSSYDPGGPYEQYF.

V gene TRBV4-1 combines with J gene TRBJ2-3; TRBD2 agrees at 8 bases. In germline, CDR1 is MGHRA, CDR2 YSYEKL. J gave up 1 base and V 0 bases, and 3 bases lay outside the gene matches. The CDR3 is 16 residues long. The CDR3 is CASSQDFGRGTDTQYF. The CDR3 DNA follows: TGCGCCAGCAGCCAAGATTTCGGGAGGGGCACAGATACGCAGTATTTT.

The chain combines TRBV7-2 with TRBJ2-5; 7 bases line up with TRBD1. Germline CDR1 reads SGHTA; CDR2 reads FQGNSA. Trimming removed 5 bases from V and 5 bases from J; junction bases left unmatched: 8. CDR3 length: 14 amino acids. The chain's CDR3 is CASSNDRARETQYF. The CDR3 nucleotides are TGTGCCAGCAGCAACGACAGGGCCAGGGAGACCCAGTACTTC.

V is TRBV2 and J is TRBJ2-2, with TRBD2 matching 11 bases. CDR3 length equals 15 residues. Trimming at V came to 7 bases and at J to 6 bases, leaving 7 bases not matched to a gene. From germline, CDR1 is SNHLY and CDR2 FYNNEI. Here the CDR3 DNA reads TGTGCCAGCAATGGGCTAGCGGGAGGCCCCGGGGAGCTGTTTTTT. It is translated as CASNGLAGGPGELFF.

This clone was seen just once. The J gene is TRBJ2-2, the V gene TRBV3-1 (or the pseudogene TRBV3-2), with D hard to call. From germline, CDR1 is LGHDT and CDR2 YNNKEL (reference sequence). The CDR3 is 13 residues long. V was pared by 5 bases and J by 4 bases, with 8 bases between. The CDR3 reads CASSREVTGELFF. CDR3 coding DNA: TGTGCCAGCAGCAGGGAAGTCACCGGGGAGCTGTTTTTT.

This sequence joins TRBV5-5 and TRBJ2-7, with 10 bases matching TRBD2. The CDR3 is 14 residues long. V lost 3 bases to trimming and J lost 3 bases; unmatched junction nucleotides: 3. Germline CDR1 reads SGHKS; CDR2 reads YYEKEE (reference sequence). CDR3 region: CASSWLAGGYEQYF. DNA for the CDR3: TGTGCCAGCAGCTGGTTAGCGGGAGGCTACGAGCAGTACTTC.

The V gene is TRBV7-2, the J gene TRBJ2-7; D might be TRBD2 (6 bases). Trimming pared 5 bases from V and 4 bases from J, leaving 18 bases between. This CDR3 region has 15 residues. Germline loops: CDR1 SGHTA, CDR2 FQGNSA. As DNA, the CDR3 is TGTGCCAGCAGCCCCTTGGGGGGTAGCGGATACGAGCAGTACTTC. Translated: CASSPLGGSGYEQYF.

For this clone: It may be a read error: a sequence one base away is much more abundant. This chain uses TRBV3-1 (or the pseudogene TRBV3-2) with TRBJ2-7; D remains ambiguous. The CDR3 covers 12 residues. Per the germline V gene, CDR1 is LGHDT and CDR2 is YNNKEL (reference sequence). Trimming removed 0 bases at V and 3 bases at J, with 3 bases between. CDR3 protein: CASSQDSYEQYF. The CDR3 nucleotides read TGTGCCAGCAGCCAAGATAGCTACGAGCAGTACTTC.

The chain uses TRBV5-5 and TRBJ2-3; D gene ambiguous. V was clipped by 7 bases and J by 0 bases, with 15 bases between them. Germline CDR1 and CDR2: SGHKS and YYEKEE (reference sequence). The CDR3 length is 15 residues. CDR3 loop: CASDSNPSSTDTQYF. CDR3 sequence (DNA): TGTGCCAGCGACTCGAACCCCTCTAGCACAGATACGCAGTATTTT. Looking up the rest from reference TRBV5-5 and TRBJ2-3 gives the full variable domain: DAGVTQSPTHLIKTRGQQVTLRCSPISGHKSVSWYQQVLGQGPQFIFQYYEKEERGRGNFPDRFSARQFPNYSSELNVNALLLGDSALYLCASDSNPSSTDTQYFGPGTRLTVL.

The V gene is TRBV28, the J gene TRBJ2-7; D gene unclear. The CDR3 runs to 14 residues. The germline V and J ends were trimmed by 5 bases and 4 bases, with 15 bases remaining between them. In germline, CDR1 is MDHEN, CDR2 SYDVKM. The CDR3 region is CASSPTGSEYEQYF. CDR3 sequence (DNA): TGTGCCAGCAGTCCGACCGGGTCTGAGTACGAGCAGTACTTC.

J is TRBJ2-7 and V is TRBV29-1, with 7 nucleotides matching TRBD1. CDR3 size: 14 residues. Germline V gene sequence: CDR1 SQVTM, CDR2 ANQGSEA. The V segment lost 6 bases and the J segment 3 bases; nucleotides outside the gene matches: 11. In DNA, the CDR3 is TGCAGCGTCGAAATCCGGGACAGCATCTACGAGCAGTACTTC. This gives the protein CSVEIRDSIYEQYF.

The CDR3 DNA follows: TGTGCCAGTAGCCTCGGGACAGAGAACACTGAAGCTTTCTTT. Its translation: CASSLGTENTEAFF. The V call is TRBV19, the J call TRBJ1-1; the match to TRBD1 covers 7 bases. This CDR3 comprises 14 residues. Germline V lookup: CDR1 LNHDA, CDR2 SQIVND (reference sequence). Trimming cost V 6 bases and J 1 base; bases outside gene matches: 5.

The chain recombines TRBV4-1 with TRBJ2-1; no definite D call. Germline V CDR1 and CDR2: MGHRA, YSYEKL. With 1 base removed from V and 2 bases from J, the gap between germline ends came to 6 bases. This CDR3 contains 14 residues. This CDR3 is CASSQVLPYNEQFF. The CDR3 DNA follows: TGCGCCAGCAGCCAAGTTTTACCCTACAATGAGCAGTTCTTC.

This rearrangement joins TRBV5-6 to TRBJ2-3, with 10 bases aligning to TRBD1. Germline V gene data show CDR1 as SGHDT and CDR2 as YYEEEE. Trimming cost V 3 bases and J 1 base; bases outside gene matches: 11. This CDR3 region has 18 residues. The CDR3 is CASSSGPTGTGGTDTQYF. In DNA, the CDR3 is TGTGCCAGCAGCTCCGGGCCAACCGGGACAGGGGGCACAGATACGCAGTATTTT.

J is TRBJ1-2 and V is TRBV6-5; D gene ambiguous. The CDR3 is made up of 13 amino acids. Trimming shortened V by 4 bases and J by 8 bases, and 14 bases separated the two germline ends. Germline V CDR1 and CDR2: MNHEY, SVGAGI. The CDR3 protein is CASSLNGLGGYTF. The CDR3 bases are TGTGCCAGCAGTTTAAACGGCCTTGGGGGCTACACCTTC.

The J gene is TRBJ2-7, the V gene TRBV10-3, with a possible D match to TRBD2 (6 bases). The V gene lost 3 bases and the J gene lost 0 bases, with 9 bases spanning the gap. Germline V gives CDR1 ENHRY, CDR2 SYGVKD. The CDR3 covers 14 residues. The CDR3 region is CAISEPGSSYEQYF. The CDR3 DNA reads TGTGCCATCAGTGAACCCGGGAGCTCCTACGAGCAGTACTTC.

The chain carries TRBV5-4 and TRBJ2-2; D may correspond to TRBD1 or TRBD2 (6 bases each). The germline gives CDR1 SGHNT, CDR2 YYREEE (reference sequence). V dropped 5 bases and J dropped 5 bases, with 16 bases sitting between them. The CDR3 sequence is 15 residues long. CDR3 DNA: TGTGCCAGCAGTGGTGGGGGGCGTCGGACCGGGGAGCTGTTTTTT. Translation: CASSGGGRRTGELFF.

The chain combines TRBV12-3 or TRBV12-4 with TRBJ2-2; the D gene is possibly TRBD1 (5 bases). With 6 bases removed from V and 5 bases from J, the gap between germline ends came to 10 bases. The CDR3 contains 13 residues. The CDR3 reads CASSPQGTGELFF. CDR3 nucleotide sequence: TGTGCCAGCAGCCCTCAGGGAACCGGGGAGCTGTTTTTT.

The chain couples TRBV20-1 to TRBJ1-4, with D uncertain. V lost 3 bases and J 7 bases, leaving 12 bases between the germline ends. This CDR3 has 13 amino acids. The germline gives CDR1 DFQATT, CDR2 SNEGSKA (reference sequence). The CDR3 DNA reads as TGCAGTGCTAGTTTTGAATCGGGTGAAAAACTGTTTTTT. Amino acids: CSASFESGEKLFF.

V gene TRBV7-9 combines with J gene TRBJ2-2; unclear D gene. The CDR3 is 15 residues long. V dropped 2 bases and J dropped 5 bases, with 12 bases sitting between them. The germline CDR1 and CDR2 sequences are SEHNR and FQNEAQ (reference sequence). The CDR3 reads CASSLLAWGTGELFF. DNA of the CDR3: TGTGCCAGCAGCTTACTGGCATGGGGAACCGGGGAGCTGTTTTTT.